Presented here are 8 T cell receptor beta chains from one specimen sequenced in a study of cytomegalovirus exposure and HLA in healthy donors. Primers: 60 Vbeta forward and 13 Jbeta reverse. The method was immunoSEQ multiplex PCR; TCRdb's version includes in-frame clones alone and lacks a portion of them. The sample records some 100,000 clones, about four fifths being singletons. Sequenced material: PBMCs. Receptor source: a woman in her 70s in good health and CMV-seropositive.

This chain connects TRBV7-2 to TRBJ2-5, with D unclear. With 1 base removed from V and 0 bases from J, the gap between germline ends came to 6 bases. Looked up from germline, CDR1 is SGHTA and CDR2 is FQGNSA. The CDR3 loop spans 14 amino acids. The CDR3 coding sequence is TGTGCCAGCAGCTTAGATTTATACCAAGAGACCCAGTACTTC. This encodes CASSLDLYQETQYF.

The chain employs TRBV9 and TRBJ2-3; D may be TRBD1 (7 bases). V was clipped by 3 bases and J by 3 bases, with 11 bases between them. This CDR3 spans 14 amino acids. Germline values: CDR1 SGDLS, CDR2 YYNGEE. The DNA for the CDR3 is TGTGCCAGCAGCGCGACAGGGAGGACAGATACGCAGTATTTT. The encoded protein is CASSATGRTDTQYF.

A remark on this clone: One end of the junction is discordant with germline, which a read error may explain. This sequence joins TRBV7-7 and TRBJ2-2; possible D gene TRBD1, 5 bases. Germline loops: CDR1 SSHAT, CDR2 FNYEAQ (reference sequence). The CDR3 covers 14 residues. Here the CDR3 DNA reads TGTGCTAGCAGCTGGCGACAGAGCACCGGGGAGCTGTTTTTT. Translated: CASSWRQSTGELFF.

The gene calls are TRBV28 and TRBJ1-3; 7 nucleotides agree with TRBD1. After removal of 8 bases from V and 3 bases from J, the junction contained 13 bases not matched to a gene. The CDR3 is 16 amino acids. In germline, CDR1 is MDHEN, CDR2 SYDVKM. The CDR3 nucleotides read TGTGCCAGCGACTTAACAGGGGAAGGGGATGGAAACACCATATATTTT. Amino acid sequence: CASDLTGEGDGNTIYF.

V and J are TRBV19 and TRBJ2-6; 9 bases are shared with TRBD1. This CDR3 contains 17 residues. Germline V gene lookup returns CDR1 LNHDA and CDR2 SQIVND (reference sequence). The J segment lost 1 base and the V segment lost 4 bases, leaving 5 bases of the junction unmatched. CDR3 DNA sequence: TGTGCCAGTAGTAGCACGGACAGGGGTTCTGGGGCCAACGTCCTGACTTTC. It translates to CASSSTDRGSGANVLTF.

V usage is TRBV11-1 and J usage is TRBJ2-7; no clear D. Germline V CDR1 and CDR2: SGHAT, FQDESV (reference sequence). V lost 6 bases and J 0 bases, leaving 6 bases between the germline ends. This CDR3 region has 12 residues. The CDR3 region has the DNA TGTGCCAGCAGTGGCAACTCCTACGAGCAGTACTTC. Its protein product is CASSGNSYEQYF.

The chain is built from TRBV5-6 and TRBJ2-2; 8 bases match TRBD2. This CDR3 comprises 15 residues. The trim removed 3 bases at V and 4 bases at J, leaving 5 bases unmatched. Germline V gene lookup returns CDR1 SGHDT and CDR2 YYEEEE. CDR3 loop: CASSSSGSGTGELFF. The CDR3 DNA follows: TGTGCCAGCAGCTCGAGCGGGAGTGGCACCGGGGAGCTGTTTTTT.

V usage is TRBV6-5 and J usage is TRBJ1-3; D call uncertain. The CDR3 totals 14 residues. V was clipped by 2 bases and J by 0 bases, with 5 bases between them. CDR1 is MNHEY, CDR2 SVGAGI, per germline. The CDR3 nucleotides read TGTGCCAGCAGTTACAGGAGCTCTGGAAACACCATATATTTT. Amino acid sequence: CASSYRSSGNTIYF.